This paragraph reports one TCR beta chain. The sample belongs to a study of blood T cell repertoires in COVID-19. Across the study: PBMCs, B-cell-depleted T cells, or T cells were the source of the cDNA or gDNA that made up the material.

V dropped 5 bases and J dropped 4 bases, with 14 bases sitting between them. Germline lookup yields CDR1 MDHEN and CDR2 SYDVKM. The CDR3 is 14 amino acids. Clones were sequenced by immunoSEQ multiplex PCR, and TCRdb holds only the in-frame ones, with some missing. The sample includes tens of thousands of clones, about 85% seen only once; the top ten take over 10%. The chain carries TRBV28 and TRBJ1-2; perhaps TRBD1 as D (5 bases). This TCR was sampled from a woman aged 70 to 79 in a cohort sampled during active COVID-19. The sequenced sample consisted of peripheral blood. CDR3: CASSPSTGPYGYTF. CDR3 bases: TGTGCCAGCAGTCCCAGTACAGGTCCCTATGGCTACACCTTC.